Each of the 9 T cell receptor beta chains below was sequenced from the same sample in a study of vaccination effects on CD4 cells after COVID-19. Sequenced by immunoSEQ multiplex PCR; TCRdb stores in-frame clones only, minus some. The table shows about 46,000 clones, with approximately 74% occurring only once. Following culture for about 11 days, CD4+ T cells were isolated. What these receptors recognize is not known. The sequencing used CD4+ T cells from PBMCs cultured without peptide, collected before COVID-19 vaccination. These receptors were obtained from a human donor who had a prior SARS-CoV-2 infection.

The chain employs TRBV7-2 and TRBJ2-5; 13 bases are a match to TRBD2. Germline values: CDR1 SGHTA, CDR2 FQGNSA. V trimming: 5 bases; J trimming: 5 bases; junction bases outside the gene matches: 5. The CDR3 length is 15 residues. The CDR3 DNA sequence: TGTGCCAGCAGCCGTGGACTAGCGGGAGCTGAGACCCAGTACTTC. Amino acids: CASSRGLAGAETQYF. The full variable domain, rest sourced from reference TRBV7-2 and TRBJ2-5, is GAGVSQSPSNKVTEKGKDVELRCDPISGHTALYWYRQSLGQGLEFLIYFQGNSAPDKSGLPSDRFSAERTGGSVSTLTIQRTQQEDSAVYLCASSRGLAGAETQYFGPGTRLLVL.

This CDR3 reads CAWTKGQGLGELFF. CDR3 bases: TGTGCCTGGACGAAAGGACAGGGTTTGGGGGAGCTGTTTTTT. This chain joins TRBV30 and TRBJ2-2; 8 bases agree with TRBD1. Germline CDR1 GTSNPN, CDR2 SVGIG (reference sequence). After removal of 4 bases from V and 8 bases from J, the junction contained 9 bases not matched to a gene. The CDR3 loop spans 14 amino acids.

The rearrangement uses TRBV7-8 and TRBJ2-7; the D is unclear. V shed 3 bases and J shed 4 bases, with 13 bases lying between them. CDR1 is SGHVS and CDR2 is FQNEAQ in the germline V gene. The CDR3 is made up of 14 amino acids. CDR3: CASSFERIKYEQYF. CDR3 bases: TGTGCCAGCAGCTTCGAGAGAATAAAATACGAGCAGTACTTC.

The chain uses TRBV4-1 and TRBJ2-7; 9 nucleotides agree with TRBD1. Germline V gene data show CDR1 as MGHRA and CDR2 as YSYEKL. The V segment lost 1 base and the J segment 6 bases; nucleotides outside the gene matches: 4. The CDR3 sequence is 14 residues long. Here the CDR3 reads CASSQVGTGSEQYF. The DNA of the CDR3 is TGCGCCAGCAGCCAAGTTGGGACAGGGTCCGAGCAGTACTTC.

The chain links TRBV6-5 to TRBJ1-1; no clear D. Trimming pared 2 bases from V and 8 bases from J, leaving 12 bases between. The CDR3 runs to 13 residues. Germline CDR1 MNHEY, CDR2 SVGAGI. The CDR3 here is CASSYKVRAEAFF. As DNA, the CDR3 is TGTGCCAGCAGTTACAAGGTGAGAGCCGAAGCTTTCTTT.

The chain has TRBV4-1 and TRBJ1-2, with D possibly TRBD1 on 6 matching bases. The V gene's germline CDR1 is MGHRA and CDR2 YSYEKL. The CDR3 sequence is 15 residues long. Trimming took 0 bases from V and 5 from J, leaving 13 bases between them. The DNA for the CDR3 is TGCGCCAGCAGCCAAGATTTGACAGGAGTTTATGGCTACACCTTC. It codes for CASSQDLTGVYGYTF.

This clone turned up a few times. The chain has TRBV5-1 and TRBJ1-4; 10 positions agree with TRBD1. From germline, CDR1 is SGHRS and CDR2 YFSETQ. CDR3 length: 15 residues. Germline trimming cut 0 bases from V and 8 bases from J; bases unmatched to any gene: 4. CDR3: CASSLAGTGDEKLFF. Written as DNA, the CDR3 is TGCGCCAGCAGCTTGGCCGGGACAGGGGACGAAAAACTGTTTTTT.

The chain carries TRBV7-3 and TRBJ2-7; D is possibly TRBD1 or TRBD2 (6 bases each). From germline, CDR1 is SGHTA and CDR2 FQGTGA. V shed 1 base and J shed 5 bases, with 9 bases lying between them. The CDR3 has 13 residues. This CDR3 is CASSLRRGDEQYF. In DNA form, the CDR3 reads TGTGCCAGCAGCTTAAGGAGGGGGGACGAGCAGTACTTC.

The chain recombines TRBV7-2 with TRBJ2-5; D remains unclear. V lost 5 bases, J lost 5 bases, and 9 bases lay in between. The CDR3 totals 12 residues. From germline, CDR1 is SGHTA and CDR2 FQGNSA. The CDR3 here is CASSTEVETQYF. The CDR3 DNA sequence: TGTGCCAGCAGCACAGAGGTGGAGACCCAGTACTTC.